These 27 T cell receptor beta chains were all obtained from the same sample, sequenced in a study of cytomegalovirus exposure and HLA in healthy donors. Researchers ran the PCR with 60 Vbeta and 13 Jbeta primers. Measured with immunoSEQ multiplex PCR; TCRdb has only the in-frame clones, and not every one. The table has some 200,000 clones, almost 80% seen once. Sequencing was done on a sample of PBMCs. The receptors were sampled from a man between 18 and 29 years old in good health and CMV-seronegative.

This chain links TRBV10-3 with TRBJ1-2; no firm D call. CDR3 length equals 12 residues. From germline, CDR1 is ENHRY and CDR2 SYGVKD. The V and J ends lost 5 bases and 6 bases respectively, with 10 bases between them. CDR3 in amino acids: CAISWEGDGYTF. DNA for the CDR3: TGTGCCATCAGTTGGGAGGGCGATGGCTACACCTTC.

The rearrangement links TRBV7-2 to TRBJ2-7, with TRBD2 as a possible D gene (6 bases). The length of the CDR3 is 14 residues. Germline V lookup: CDR1 SGHTA, CDR2 FQGNSA. V was clipped by 5 bases and J by 2 bases, with 13 bases between them. The chain's CDR3 is CASSPGLETYEQYF. The CDR3 DNA reads as TGTGCCAGCAGCCCGGGACTTGAGACCTACGAGCAGTACTTC.

The chain uses TRBV19 and TRBJ2-6, with 10 bases matching TRBD1. Germline V gene sequence: CDR1 LNHDA, CDR2 SQIVND (reference sequence). J was trimmed by 0 bases and V by 5 bases; bases with no gene match: 10. The CDR3 runs 19 residues. CDR3 protein: CASSAWDRGQGSGANVLTF. Here the CDR3 DNA reads TGTGCCAGTAGTGCCTGGGACAGGGGACAGGGCTCTGGGGCCAACGTCCTGACTTTC.

This chain links TRBV19 with TRBJ2-1, with 8 bases that match TRBD1. The CDR3 spans 13 residues. From germline, CDR1 is LNHDA and CDR2 SQIVND (reference sequence). V dropped 5 bases and J dropped 15; count of bases not matched to a gene: 12. This CDR3 reads CASSPSFRQGPFF. The CDR3 coding sequence is TGTGCCAGTAGTCCCAGTTTCCGACAGGGGCCGTTCTTC.

The V call is TRBV2, the J call TRBJ2-3; D is perhaps TRBD2 (6 bases). This CDR3 region has 15 residues. Germline V gene data show CDR1 as SNHLY and CDR2 as FYNNEI. Trimming cost V 6 bases and J 0 bases, with 13 bases left between them. CDR3 sequence (DNA): TGTGCCAGCAGACGGGACTTCAGTAGCACAGATACGCAGTATTTT. Encoded protein: CASRRDFSSTDTQYF.

This clone has a handful of counts. This chain joins TRBV11-2 and TRBJ1-4; TRBD1 agrees at 9 bases. The V segment lost 2 bases and the J segment 5 bases; nucleotides outside the gene matches: 3. Germline V CDR1 and CDR2: SGHAT, FQNNGV. The CDR3 runs to 15 residues. The CDR3 loop reads CASSLSTGGNEKLFF. The CDR3 bases are TGTGCCAGCAGCTTAAGTACAGGGGGCAATGAAAAACTGTTTTTT.

The chain uses TRBV7-8 and TRBJ2-1, with 8 bases aligning to TRBD2. Unmatched junction bases numbered 11, after V lost 8 bases and J lost 5 bases. The CDR3 consists of 15 residues. Germline values: CDR1 SGHVS, CDR2 FQNEAQ. For the CDR3, the DNA is TGTGCCAGCGGCTCCGGGACTAGTTTCGACAATGAGCAGTTCTTC. Amino acids: CASGSGTSFDNEQFF.

The J gene is TRBJ2-1, the V gene TRBV27; 10 bases fit TRBD2. The trim removed 2 bases at V and 4 bases at J, leaving 8 bases unmatched. The CDR3 is made up of 17 amino acids. Germline lookup yields CDR1 MNHEY and CDR2 SMNVEV (reference sequence). This CDR3 reads CASSLQLAGDFYNEQFF. The CDR3 nucleotides read TGTGCCAGCAGTTTACAGCTAGCGGGAGACTTTTACAATGAGCAGTTCTTC.

The chain combines TRBV7-2 with TRBJ2-1, with D uncertain. In germline, CDR1 is SGHTA, CDR2 FQGNSA. The CDR3 is 14 amino acids. Trimming removed 6 bases from V and 4 bases from J, with 13 bases in between. This chain's CDR3 is CASSSPDSYNEQFF. The CDR3 DNA reads TGTGCCAGCAGTAGTCCCGACTCTTACAATGAGCAGTTCTTC.

The chain uses TRBV13 and TRBJ2-3; D is undetermined. The CDR3 sequence is 17 residues long. V lost 5 bases and J lost 0, with 18 bases in between. Per germline, CDR1 PRHDT and CDR2 FYEKMQ (reference sequence). The CDR3 DNA reads as TGTGCCAGCAGCGTACGAGCTGGGCGCGTAAGCACAGATACGCAGTATTTT. Amino acid sequence: CASSVRAGRVSTDTQYF.

This clone occurred a few times. The chain couples TRBV7-9 to TRBJ2-1, with D possibly TRBD2 on 6 matching bases. Per germline, CDR1 SEHNR and CDR2 FQNEAQ (reference sequence). The CDR3 is 12 amino acids. V lost 4 bases to trimming and J lost 14 bases, with 15 bases between them. The CDR3 sequence is CASSSATSPEFF. CDR3 in DNA: TGTGCCAGCAGCTCCGCTACTAGCCCGGAGTTCTTC.

J is TRBJ2-7 and V is TRBV27, with TRBD1 matching 7 bases. From germline, CDR1 is MNHEY and CDR2 SMNVEV (reference sequence). J was trimmed by 0 bases and V by 5 bases; bases with no gene match: 7. CDR3 length: 15 amino acids. The CDR3 DNA sequence: TGTGCCAGCAGTCCCCGGGACAGAGTCTCCTACGAGCAGTACTTC. Its protein product is CASSPRDRVSYEQYF.

This clone was found a few times. This sequence joins TRBV11-2 and TRBJ1-2; no definite D call. V was cut by 1 base and J by 6 bases, with 15 bases left in between. This CDR3 spans 15 amino acids. The V gene's germline CDR1 is SGHAT and CDR2 FQNNGV. CDR3 amino acids: CASSLGSQSIDGYTF. CDR3 bases: TGTGCCAGCAGCTTAGGATCACAATCAATTGATGGCTACACCTTC.

The V and J genes are TRBV5-4 and TRBJ2-3; D call uncertain. Germline V gene data show CDR1 as SGHNT and CDR2 as YYREEE (reference sequence). The CDR3 consists of 13 residues. V was shortened by 4 bases and J by 3 bases, with 9 bases between the two germline ends. Here the CDR3 DNA reads TGTGCCAGCAGCAAGCAGGTAACAGATACGCAGTATTTT. Translated, it gives CASSKQVTDTQYF.

This clone was detected once. The chain carries TRBV5-8 and TRBJ1-1; 8 positions agree with TRBD1. Unmatched junction bases numbered 8, after V lost 0 bases and J lost 1 base. The CDR3 length is 17 residues. Germline CDR1 is SGHTS and CDR2 is YDEGEE. CDR3 region: CASSLGTLGQENTEAFF. The DNA of the CDR3 is TGTGCCAGCAGCTTGGGGACGTTGGGACAGGAGAACACTGAAGCTTTCTTT.

This clone was observed a handful of times. CDR3 protein: CATTGQPNQPQHF. The CDR3 bases are TGTGCCACCACGGGACAGCCAAATCAGCCCCAGCATTTT. The gene calls are TRBV2 and TRBJ1-5, with TRBD1 matching 7 bases. The CDR3 runs to 13 residues. CDR1 and CDR2 from the germline V gene are SNHLY and FYNNEI. The ends lost 10 bases at V and 4 bases at J; junction bases unmatched: 7.

The chain couples TRBV5-8 to TRBJ2-1, with 14 bases that match TRBD2. The CDR3 extends over 15 amino acids. CDR1 is SGHTS and CDR2 is YDEGEE in the germline V gene. The V and J ends lost 4 bases and 9 bases, in that order; junction bases with no gene match: 6. DNA for the CDR3: TGTGCCAGCAGCACGGGACTAGCGGGAGACAGTGAGCAGTTCTTC. This translates into CASSTGLAGDSEQFF.

The chain employs TRBV7-2 and TRBJ1-6, with D possibly TRBD1 on 5 matching bases. Germline CDR1 is SGHTA and CDR2 is FQGNSA. Trimming left V 5 bases short and J 14 bases short, with 22 bases between. This CDR3 is 15 amino acids long. In DNA, the CDR3 is TGTGCCAGCAGCGCCATGCAGGGCCCTTGGGGCACCCTCCACTTT. As protein: CASSAMQGPWGTLHF.

CDR3 coding DNA: TGTGCCAGCAGTTGGACAGGGGCCGCCTACGAGCAGTACTTC. It encodes CASSWTGAAYEQYF. J is TRBJ2-5 and V is TRBV2; 9 bases agree with TRBD1. The end of the DNA is better explained by TRBJ2-7, so the J call may be wrong. Germline V gene lookup returns CDR1 SNHLY and CDR2 FYNNEI. The CDR3 is 14 amino acids.

The chain links TRBV5-4 to TRBJ1-1; D gene unclear. The CDR3 runs 13 residues. The V end was cut by 4 bases, the J end by 0 bases, with 7 bases between. Germline CDR1 SGHNT, CDR2 YYREEE (reference sequence). The CDR3 sequence is CASSTGMNTEAFF. As DNA, the CDR3 is TGTGCCAGCAGCACTGGTATGAACACTGAAGCTTTCTTT.

The V gene is TRBV6-5, the J gene TRBJ2-7, with 10 bases matching TRBD2. The ends lost 9 bases at V and 1 base at J; junction bases unmatched: 6. CDR3 length: 14 amino acids. Germline V gene sequence: CDR1 MNHEY, CDR2 SVGAGI. The CDR3 DNA reads TGTGCCAGTCGATGGACTAGCGGTTCCTACGAGCAGTACTTC. Amino acid sequence: CASRWTSGSYEQYF.

The chain uses TRBV30 and TRBJ1-2; D call uncertain. CDR3 length: 11 amino acids. CDR1 GTSNPN and CDR2 SVGIG come from the germline V gene (reference sequence). The V end was cut by 2 bases, the J end by 8 bases, with 9 bases between. The CDR3 protein is CAWSPTRGYTF. For the CDR3, the DNA is TGTGCCTGGAGTCCCACGAGGGGCTACACCTTC. Based on the CDR3 plus reference TRBV30 and TRBJ1-2, the full variable domain is SQTIHQWPATLVQPVGSPLSLECTVEGTSNPNLYWYRQAAGRGLQLLFYSVGIGQISSEVPQNLSASRPQDRQFILSSKKLLLSDSGFYLCAWSPTRGYTFGSGTRLTVV.

The CDR3 nucleotides read TGTGCCTGCCTCCCCGACTATGGCTACACCTTC. Its protein is CACLPDYGYTF. The chain recombines TRBV30 with TRBJ1-2; D is ambiguous. V was shortened by 6 bases and J by 3 bases, with 8 bases between the two germline ends. The germline CDR1 and CDR2 sequences are GTSNPN and SVGIG (reference sequence). This CDR3 is 11 amino acids long.

The genes are TRBV6-5 and TRBJ1-5; 10 nucleotides match TRBD1. This CDR3 has 15 amino acids. V lost 2 bases, J lost 4 bases, and 2 bases stayed unmatched. Germline assignment: CDR1 MNHEY and CDR2 SVGAGI. The CDR3 DNA sequence: TGTGCCAGCAGTTACAAGGGACAGGGGAATCAGCCCCAGCATTTT. Protein: CASSYKGQGNQPQHF.

The chain combines TRBV19 with TRBJ2-1; D remains ambiguous. V was trimmed by 3 bases and J by 5 bases, leaving 11 bases between them. CDR1 and CDR2 from the germline V gene are LNHDA and SQIVND (reference sequence). The CDR3 sequence is 14 residues long. This CDR3 reads CASSIQTRNNEQFF. In DNA form, the CDR3 reads TGTGCCAGTAGTATTCAAACGCGGAACAATGAGCAGTTCTTC.

This chain connects TRBV4-1 to TRBJ2-7; 8 nucleotides line up with TRBD1. This CDR3 is 13 amino acids long. Germline V gene sequence: CDR1 MGHRA, CDR2 YSYEKL. J was trimmed by 10 bases and V by 0 bases; bases with no gene match: 5. The CDR3 region has the DNA TGCGCCAGCAGCCAAGAGGCAGGGGGCGGACAGTACTTC. It translates to CASSQEAGGGQYF.

CDR3 DNA: TGTGCCAGCAGCGGAGACGCAGGGGGCGTGAATGGCTACACCTTC. This gives the protein CASSGDAGGVNGYTF. The chain combines TRBV9 with TRBJ1-2; 8 bases are a match to TRBD1. This CDR3 is built from 15 residues. J gave up 6 bases and V 3 bases, and 10 bases lay outside the gene matches. Germline CDR1 and CDR2: SGDLS and YYNGEE.